The sequence of this T cell receptor beta chain was determined in a study of cytomegalovirus exposure and HLA in healthy donors listed by TCRdb under 2017. Broadly, across the study: In an earlier analysis of some 610 of the donors, less than 350 Gb of sequence data and 117 million unique TCR beta sequences from about 190 million T cells were reported. Among the roughly 430 genotyped donors, about 85% belonged to the genetic ancestry cluster associated with self-reported Caucasian donors. The study aimed to test whether cataloging public T cell receptors could reveal signatures of past pathogen exposure. Roughly 300 gigabases of sequencing data and 78 million or so unique TCR sequences were included in an early release covering several hundred HLA-typed donors. Rather than using new phenotypic data, the later analysis identified candidate immune exposures from TCR beta sequences and from how often those sequences occurred across donors. The number of typed donors differed by locus: 629-630 for A, B, C, DRB1 and DQB1; about 520 for DQA1; some 590 for DPA1; and around 470 for DPB1. Among about 400 genotyped donors of the cohort, an average of around 250,000 unique TCR beta nucleotide sequences was sequenced per donor, of which roughly 17% were non-productive. Several DR-DQ haplotypes were handled as single units for association and clustering because linkage in the cohort was strong. HLA typing included class I and class II loci at four-digit resolution. To predict cytomegalovirus infection status, the study combined high-throughput TCR immunosequencing, statistical association of individual TCRs with disease status, and machine learning. Every discovery cohort repertoire had been produced on one sequencing platform. Donor age, sex, ethnicity and CMV serostatus were compiled alongside the repertoire data. In an earlier analysis of 550 to 700 of the donors, high-throughput TCR beta sequencing was used to judge whether each TCR beta V gene segment behaved as functional or pseudogenic. Besides the first cohort of around 670 subjects, a separate validation cohort made up of some 110 different subjects was used. Genome-wide SNP genotypes for about three fifths of the roughly 700 donors were used in a later genetic analysis, which treated that subset as a discovery cohort. A later analysis re-analyzed previously published TCR beta repertoires from approximately 700 donors and added high-resolution HLA genotyping to study TCR occurrence patterns. The study profiled the T cell repertoires of 550 to 700 subjects by immunosequencing and related them to cytomegalovirus serostatus.

The investigation overall reported the following: The earlier analysis of 450 to 700 of the donors excluded some 15 rarely observed V segments, including chromosome 9 orphons, because counts were too low. Specific HLA alleles were associated with 15,000 to 20,000 TCR beta sequences at a false discovery rate of 0.05 in a later analysis. The only immune exposure information available for the cohort was CMV serostatus. In an earlier analysis of fewer than 700 of the donors, most TCR beta V segments appeared in productive rearrangements about 87% or about 30% of the time, broadly matching IMGT annotations. The cohort was sequenced for TCR beta chains only, and without alpha or paired-chain data the features that could be detected were limited. The classifier was reported to diagnose cytomegalovirus status with high specificity and sensitivity in both the original cohort and the validation cohort. Compared with the roughly 600-donor mean, donors in an Asian-associated ancestry cluster had fewer N-insertions in productive TCRs, according to a later genetic analysis. Because the 87-base-pair reads could not distinguish some IMGT-functional V segments, including TRBV6-2 and TRBV6-3, those segments were excluded. Linkage disequilibrium might explain the correlated functional status among segregating V segments, but an unknown experimental factor could not be ruled out. When HLA alleles, especially DR and DQ, strongly co-occurred, TCR associations were difficult to assign to individual alleles. A further reported finding was that TCR beta sequences accurately predicted the HLA-A and HLA-B alleles for most subjects in the first cohort. Most TCR sequences were seen in very few donors, while some public TCRs were found in many individuals. In a later analysis, TCR association rates were found to vary across HLA loci, with the most associated TCRs seen for DRB1 alleles and the fewest for HLA-C alleles. A later analysis found that most CMV-associated TCR beta chains appeared HLA-restricted, with HLA associations seemingly driven largely by CMV exposure. A cluster of highly shared sequence variants was judged likely to represent a technical artifact of the sequencing pipeline. V-gene and J-gene trimming of TCR beta chains was associated with a missense DCLRE1C variant in a later genetic analysis, and the association was replicated in an independent cohort. In vitro tests confirmed that three of the cytomegalovirus-associated TCR beta chains recognize cytomegalovirus antigens. Several of the top co-occurrence clusters appeared to be linked to parvovirus B19, influenza, CMV and Epstein-Barr virus, according to a later analysis. The authors suggested that the approach could potentially be extended to other disease states and immunological phenotypes. The study listed over 150 TCR beta chains as associated with cytomegalovirus. Because HLA typing was missing for some donors at each locus, association tests included only the typed subset. Presence/absence analyses assumed roughly uniform sequencing depth across donors, an assumption that may not hold. Compared with equally common non-associated chains, HLA-associated TCR beta chains in a later analysis were more clonally expanded and had lower generation probabilities.

Remarks on this clone: Its recognized antigen is unknown.

Inclusive of the bounding cysteine and phenylalanine, the CDR3 is 17 residues long. The read is trimmed to its CDR3 DNA, 51 bases read in frame from base 1. The V end loses 7 bases and the J end loses 4 bases, and a stretch of 24 bases separates them. CDR1 SEHNR and CDR2 FQNEAQ are derived from the germline V gene (reference sequence). Libraries were built with the immunoSEQ multiplex PCR assay. For the multiplex PCR, a mixture combining 60 forward primers for TCR Vbeta segments and 13 reverse primers for TCR Jbeta segments was used. A multiplex PCR assay on genomic DNA amplified the CDR3 region of rearranged TCR beta genes. The Illumina HiSeq System was used to sequence the amplified TCR beta libraries as 87-base-pair reads. On the authors' methods: A later analysis counted tens of millions of unique TCR beta chains across the approximately 700 repertoires, and 10 million to 11 million of these chains were shared by at least two donors. A nearest-neighbor algorithm error-corrected the raw reads and collapsed the reads into unique sequences, merging closely related sequences to remove PCR and sequencing errors. CDR3 sequences were aligned to IMGT reference sequences to assign V, D and J gene segments. For a sequence to be retained, at least a six-nucleotide match to both a V gene segment and a J gene segment was required. Rearrangements were classified as productive when the CDR3 lacked stop codons and remained in frame with V and J, and all other rearrangements were classified as non-productive. Following IMGT convention, CDR3 was defined as the stretch from the second conserved V-encoded cysteine up to the conserved J-encoded phenylalanine. Sequences without an unambiguous match to a single V gene segment were excluded from the earlier analysis of over 500 of the donors. In an earlier analysis of several hundred of the donors, V segments were called functional above 56.7% productive rearrangements and were called segregating when the between-donor standard deviation exceeded 5%. A statistical classification framework was built for diagnosing cytomegalovirus status from the catalog of TCR beta chain sequences. In a later analysis, V and J genes were assigned by comparing TCR nucleotide sequences against IMGT/GENE-DB human TR gene sequences. Using the TCRdist pipeline, a later analysis assigned CDR3 sequences along with most-parsimonious VDJ recombination scenarios. A later analysis defined each TCR beta chain by its CDR3 amino acid sequence plus V-gene family, and excluded reads lacking a unique V-gene family. In a later analysis, several hundred highly shared, low-generation-probability nucleotide sequences were removed to address suspected cross-contamination and a sequencing artifact. In a later analysis, a clonal expansion index was calculated for each public chain from normalized within-repertoire ranks of inferred template counts. A later analysis computed generation probabilities with a VDJ recombination model fitted to out-of-frame rearrangements, and checked the results against IGoR. In a later analysis, TCR-TCR, TCR-HLA and TCR-CMV co-occurrence was scored with hypergeometric tests, and a repertoire-size bias correction was applied to TCR pairs. A later analysis estimated false discovery rates by permuting HLA or CMV assignments 20 times. In a later analysis, co-occurring TCRs were grouped using DBSCAN, and TCRdist sequence similarity was added for clustering within HLA-allele-positive subsets. Repertoires with fewer than 30,000 or more than 120,000 public chains were left out of co-occurrence clustering, as were about 5 repertoires with anomalous nucleotide sharing. Entries here come from immuneACCESS through TCRdb and include only in-frame sequences with V and J called. Some clones fail to appear in such tables; in the studies checked, an unresolved V gene covers under half of the shortfall, and the cause of the remainder is unknown. V and J calls plus clone size are reproduced from that table; the DNA served to infer D and trimming. In this sample's table one finds tens of thousands of clones. 15% of the sample belongs to the ten largest clones.

The cohort was made up of 650 to 700 healthy bone marrow donors. Cohort members were all nominally healthy when sampled, although unrecorded immune exposures were likely present. The donor tested CMV seronegative, placing the donor among the 350 or so seronegative members of the cohort. A peripheral blood sample was provided by each donor, and peripheral blood mononuclear cells were used for TCR beta sequencing. Genomic DNA was extracted from the blood cell samples with the Qiagen DNeasy Blood Extraction Kit. Rearrangement joined TRBV7-9 to TRBJ2-3, with a tentative D gene TRBD1 over 7 matching bases. The TCR was taken from a boy between 10 and 17 years old in good health and CMV-seronegative. The sequenced sample consisted of PBMCs. The sequence in DNA is TGTGCCAGCACCCTCGGACAGGAGGGGTTGGTTTCAGATACGCAGTATTTT. Translated, it reads CASTLGQEGLVSDTQYF.